Below, 22 T cell receptor beta chains from the same sample are listed, as sequenced in a study of cytomegalovirus exposure and HLA in healthy donors. 60 Vbeta and 13 Jbeta primers were used in PCR. Clones were sequenced by immunoSEQ multiplex PCR, and TCRdb holds only the in-frame ones, with some missing. This sample's table has some 110,000 clones. What was sequenced was PBMCs. These receptors originate from a man younger than 45 in good health and CMV-seronegative.

The chain joins TRBV7-9 to TRBJ2-1; 11 positions agree with TRBD2. The V segment lost 5 bases and the J segment 2 bases; nucleotides outside the gene matches: 5. The CDR3 is 16 residues long. Per germline, CDR1 SEHNR and CDR2 FQNEAQ (reference sequence). The CDR3 here is CASSDSGGAPYNEQFF. CDR3 nucleotides: TGTGCCAGCAGCGATAGCGGGGGGGCACCCTACAATGAGCAGTTCTTC.

Turning to this clone: The junction departs from germline at one end; a sequencing error may be responsible. The chain combines TRBV7-7 with TRBJ1-3; D gene ambiguous. Germline values: CDR1 SSHAT, CDR2 FNYEAQ (reference sequence). The CDR3 extends over 15 amino acids. CDR3 region: CASSLGPGPGNTIYF. The CDR3 bases are TGTGCCAGCAGCTTAGGACCGGGTCCTGGGAACACCATATATTTT.

The rearrangement links TRBV5-6 to TRBJ2-7; TRBD1 might be the D (5 bases). This CDR3 comprises 16 residues. The germline CDR1 and CDR2 sequences are SGHDT and YYEEEE. The V gene lost 2 bases and the J gene lost 0 bases, with 15 bases spanning the gap. The CDR3 bases are TGTGCCAGCAGCTTTCTGGTCTGGGGCAGCTCCTACGAGCAGTACTTC. This codes for CASSFLVWGSSYEQYF.

The chain employs TRBV21-1 and TRBJ2-7; TRBD2 is the table's D call and was not checked against the DNA. TRBV21-1 is classified as a pseudogene. This CDR3 comprises 11 residues. CDR3 coding DNA: TGTGCCAGCAGCAGCGGGTACGAGCAGTACTTC. Protein sequence: CASSSGYEQYF.

V usage is TRBV7-2 and J usage is TRBJ1-2; a possible D gene is TRBD1 (6 bases). Per germline, CDR1 SGHTA and CDR2 FQGNSA. V was cut by 1 base and J by 4 bases, with 10 bases left in between. This CDR3 contains 14 residues. CDR3 amino acids: CASSLGGGPYGYTF. DNA of the CDR3: TGTGCCAGCAGCTTAGGGGGGGGGCCCTATGGCTACACCTTC.

This chain links TRBV7-2 with TRBJ2-7; maybe TRBD2 (7 bases). V gave up 7 bases and J gave up 3 bases, with 13 bases separating them. The CDR3 covers 13 residues. From germline, CDR1 is SGHTA and CDR2 FQGNSA. CDR3 nucleotide sequence: TGTGCCAGCAACCCTAGGGGGGGCTACGAGCAGTACTTC. It is translated as CASNPRGGYEQYF.

The rearrangement joins TRBV9 to TRBJ1-1; D not resolved. Germline CDR1 reads SGDLS; CDR2 reads YYNGEE. With 0 bases removed from V and 3 bases from J, the gap between germline ends came to 6 bases. The CDR3 loop spans 13 amino acids. The CDR3 sequence is CASSVDGYTEAFF. The CDR3 coding sequence is TGTGCCAGCAGCGTAGACGGTTACACTGAAGCTTTCTTT.

The chain's CDR3 is CASSLRTGEVETQYF. CDR3 DNA: TGCGCCAGCAGCTTGAGGACAGGGGAGGTAGAGACCCAGTACTTC. This chain joins TRBV5-1 and TRBJ2-5; 9 nucleotides align to TRBD1. The CDR3 is 15 residues long. The junction had 5 bases not matched to a gene; V was cut back by 1 base and J by 4 bases. The germline CDR1 and CDR2 sequences are SGHRS and YFSETQ.

This chain joins TRBV5-1 and TRBJ2-7, with TRBD2 matching over 10 bases. The CDR3 is 18 amino acids. The V gene's germline CDR1 is SGHRS and CDR2 YFSETQ. V lost 0 bases, J lost 0 bases, and 9 bases stayed unmatched. The CDR3 bases are TGCGCCAGCAGCTTGGCGAACGGACTAGCGGTGAGCTCCTACGAGCAGTACTTC. This gives the protein CASSLANGLAVSSYEQYF.

The chain combines TRBV18 with TRBJ1-1, with 9 positions matching TRBD1. After removal of 2 bases from V and 4 bases from J, the junction contained 5 bases not matched to a gene. CDR3 length equals 15 residues. The germline gives CDR1 KGHSH, CDR2 LQKENI. CDR3: CASSPSETGGTEAFF. As DNA, the CDR3 is TGTGCCAGCTCACCATCCGAGACAGGGGGCACTGAAGCTTTCTTT.

The chain combines TRBV15 with TRBJ2-3, with 12 bases that match TRBD2. The CDR3 totals 19 residues. After removal of 1 base from V and 4 bases from J, the junction contained 12 bases not matched to a gene. Germline CDR1 is LNHNV and CDR2 is YYDKDF (reference sequence). This CDR3 is CATSRAASGGAFLSDTQYF. The CDR3, as DNA: TGTGCCACCAGCAGAGCGGCTAGCGGGGGGGCCTTTCTCTCAGATACGCAGTATTTT. Full variable domain (rest looked up from reference TRBV15 and TRBJ2-3): DAMVIQNPRYQVTQFGKPVTLSCSQTLNHNVMYWYQQKSSQAPKLLFHYYDKDFNNEADTPDNFQSRRPNTSFCFLDIRSPGLGDTAMYLCATSRAASGGAFLSDTQYFGPGTRLTVL.

This rearrangement joins TRBV5-6 to TRBJ1-6; 7 nucleotides align to TRBD1. The CDR3 contains 15 residues. Germline loops: CDR1 SGHDT, CDR2 YYEEEE. Trimming cost V 0 bases and J 10 bases; bases outside gene matches: 7. CDR3 in amino acids: CASSLVPQGHSPLHF. The CDR3 nucleotides are TGTGCCAGCAGCTTGGTGCCACAGGGGCACTCACCCCTCCACTTT.

The V call is TRBV5-6, the J call TRBJ2-1; 11 positions agree with TRBD1. Trimming cost V 0 bases and J 0 bases; bases outside gene matches: 5. The CDR3 runs to 18 residues. Germline V gene data show CDR1 as SGHDT and CDR2 as YYEEEE. This CDR3 is CASSLGTGGAGSYNEQFF. In DNA, the CDR3 is TGTGCCAGCAGCTTGGGGACAGGGGGCGCCGGCTCCTACAATGAGCAGTTCTTC.

The rearrangement uses TRBV19 and TRBJ1-3; D remains unclear. The V end was cut by 1 base, the J end by 4 bases, with 8 bases between. CDR1 and CDR2 from the germline V gene are LNHDA and SQIVND (reference sequence). The CDR3 has 14 residues. The CDR3 reads CASSIGTGGNTIYF. The CDR3 DNA is TGTGCCAGTAGTATAGGCACGGGGGGAAACACCATATATTTT.

V and J are TRBV5-5 and TRBJ2-2; D gene unclear. This CDR3 has 16 residues. Trimming left V 0 bases short and J 1 base short, with 10 bases between. Germline V gene data show CDR1 as SGHKS and CDR2 as YYEKEE (reference sequence). In DNA form, the CDR3 reads TGTGCCAGCAGCTTGGTTCGGCGGCAGAACACCGGGGAGCTGTTTTTT. Protein product: CASSLVRRQNTGELFF.

Worth noting for this clone: At one boundary the junction diverges from the germline segment, which might be a read error. The chain couples TRBV5-1 to TRBJ1-5, with 9 bases that match TRBD1. This CDR3 is 14 amino acids long. Germline loops: CDR1 SGHRS, CDR2 YFSETQ. The CDR3 DNA reads as TGTGCCAGCAGCCGGACAGGGGACAATCAGCCCCAGCATTTT. Protein: CASSRTGDNQPQHF.

The rearrangement links TRBV6-1 to TRBJ1-2; no definite D call. The CDR3 is made up of 13 amino acids. Per the germline V gene, CDR1 is MNHNS and CDR2 is SASEGT. The V gene lost 8 bases and the J gene lost 0 bases, with 10 bases spanning the gap. The CDR3 reads CASVYMTNYGYTF. As DNA, the CDR3 is TGTGCCAGCGTTTACATGACTAACTATGGCTACACCTTC.

This chain joins TRBV5-1 and TRBJ2-5; tentatively, D is TRBD1 (6 bases). Germline CDR1 and CDR2: SGHRS and YFSETQ. The V end was cut by 2 bases, the J end by 5 bases, with 19 bases between. This CDR3 has 16 amino acids. DNA of the CDR3: TGCGCCAGCAGCTTAGGAGCACAGGGAGTGGTGGAGACCCAGTACTTC. Translation: CASSLGAQGVVETQYF.

The chain carries TRBV5-1 and TRBJ1-4; D unclear. V dropped 3 bases and J dropped 2 bases, with 11 bases sitting between them. The CDR3 is made up of 15 amino acids. In germline, CDR1 is SGHRS, CDR2 YFSETQ. The CDR3 nucleotides are TGCGCCAGCAGCTCCGAGGGTCCCACTAATGAAAAACTGTTTTTT. Translating gives CASSSEGPTNEKLFF.

Worth noting for this clone: Without the conserved terminal phenylalanine or tryptophan, this CDR3 likely stems from a read error. This chain connects TRBV7-9 to TRBJ1-1, with D maybe TRBD1 (6 bases). The CDR3 consists of 15 residues. Germline V gene lookup returns CDR1 SEHNR and CDR2 FQNEAQ (reference sequence). CDR3 sequence reads: CVSSLVRAGDTEAFL. The CDR3 DNA sequence: TGTGTCAGCAGCTTAGTCAGGGCAGGGGACACTGAAGCTTTCCTT.

V is TRBV15 and J is TRBJ1-2; D is perhaps TRBD1 (6 bases). The CDR3 spans 14 residues. V was pared by 0 bases and J by 4 bases, with 9 bases between. Germline V lookup: CDR1 LNHNV, CDR2 YYDKDF (reference sequence). The CDR3 bases are TGTGCCACCAGCAGAGAACAGGGAATCTATGGCTACACCTTC. This gives the protein CATSREQGIYGYTF.

As DNA, the CDR3 is TGTGCCAGCACCTTAGGTTCGCGGGCGGACTCAGATACGCAGTATTTT. It encodes CASTLGSRADSDTQYF. The V gene is TRBV5-4, the J gene TRBJ2-3; D is possibly TRBD2 (5 bases). Germline values: CDR1 SGHNT, CDR2 YYREEE (reference sequence). V lost 6 bases and J lost 4, with 21 bases in between. This CDR3 is 16 amino acids long.